The T cell receptor (beta chain) described here comes from a study of beta chain features in type 1 diabetes. J gave up 6 bases and V 10 bases, and 6 bases lay outside the gene matches. The CDR3 consists of 13 residues. Looked up from germline, CDR1 is ENHRY and CDR2 is SYGVKD. Comment on this clone: No antigen is known for it.

Study conclusions and caveats: Equally in patients and controls, PCR might preferentially amplify shorter templates. Cells with high TCR expression could be over-represented by cDNA sequencing.

cDNA synthesis used the whole RNA isolate, giving expressed TCRB sequences. Some clones are missing from TCRdb's copy, which holds only in-frame ones; the method was immunoSEQ multiplex PCR. Of about 150,000 clones detected, 11% appear once; the ten largest clones hold roughly 2%. The authors obtained over 98% purity in all sorted populations. The gene calls are TRBV10-3 and TRBJ2-2, with TRBD1 matching 9 bases. Sequencing was done on a sample of central memory CD4+ T cells from blood. The clonotype was recovered from a man between 18 and 35 years old in good health. CDR3 sequence: CATRDRESGELFF. CDR3 DNA sequence: TGTGCCACCCGGGACAGGGAATCCGGGGAGCTGTTTTTT.